The 17 T cell receptor beta chains listed next were all sequenced from one sample in a study of Ad26.COV2.S vaccination and SARS-CoV-2 variants. Regarding treatment: roughly 20 received Ad26.COV2.S at low or high dose, single or two shots; five or six received placebo; per-sample allocation not given. At day 63 after the first vaccine or placebo injection, samples were drawn. Clones were sequenced by immunoSEQ multiplex PCR, and TCRdb holds only the in-frame ones, with some missing. The sample consists of hundreds of thousands of clones, 75% to 90% of them appearing once. The source was peripheral blood, collected in a trial of Ad26.COV2.S vaccine versus placebo. The receptors derive from a person between 18 and 65 years old who received the Ad26.COV2.S COVID-19 vaccine or a placebo.

This chain joins TRBV5-1 and TRBJ1-2, with D possibly matching TRBD1 (6 bases). This CDR3 region has 13 residues. Germline V gene data show CDR1 as SGHRS and CDR2 as YFSETQ. Trimming shortened V by 2 bases and J by 5 bases, and 10 bases separated the two germline ends. CDR3 in amino acids: CASSFGTPYGYTF. The CDR3, as DNA: TGCGCCAGCAGCTTCGGGACACCATATGGCTACACCTTC.

The V and J genes are TRBV28 and TRBJ2-7; a possible D gene is TRBD2 (6 bases). In germline, CDR1 is MDHEN, CDR2 SYDVKM. This CDR3 is built from 15 residues. Trimming removed 5 bases at V and 4 bases at J, with 18 bases between. CDR3 coding DNA: TGTGCCAGCAGTCCTCCGGGACTGGGGGTATACGAGCAGTACGTC. This encodes CASSPPGLGVYEQYV.

This sequence joins TRBV9 and TRBJ2-1; 7 positions agree with TRBD2. CDR1 and CDR2 (germline): SGDLS, YYNGEE. V was clipped by 4 bases and J by 5 bases; unmatched bases: 3. This CDR3 spans 13 amino acids. The CDR3 protein is CASSPGGHNEQFF. The DNA for the CDR3 is TGTGCCAGCAGCCCGGGAGGCCACAATGAGCAGTTCTTC.

The chain carries TRBV18 and TRBJ2-3; TRBD1 matches 8 bases. The J segment lost 1 base and the V segment lost 3 bases, leaving 0 bases of the junction unmatched. The CDR3 loop spans 14 amino acids. Germline CDR1 and CDR2: KGHSH and LQKENI. CDR3 amino acids: CASSPDRGTDTQYF. In nucleotides, the CDR3 is TGTGCCAGCTCACCGGACAGGGGCACAGATACGCAGTATTTT.

The genes are TRBV5-4 and TRBJ2-5; D uncertain. Germline-derived CDR1 and CDR2 are SGHNT and YYREEE (reference sequence). CDR3 size: 14 residues. V was cut by 0 bases and J by 5 bases, with 11 bases left in between. The CDR3 sequence: CASSLAAVMETQYF. Written as DNA, the CDR3 is TGTGCCAGCAGCTTGGCGGCAGTCATGGAGACCCAGTACTTC. Filled out from reference TRBV5-4 and TRBJ2-5, the complete variable domain reads ETGVTQSPTHLIKTRGQQVTLRCSSQSGHNTVSWYQQALGQGPQFIFQYYREEENGRGNFPPRFSGLQFPNYSSELNVNALELDDSALYLCASSLAAVMETQYFGPGTRLLVL.

In regard to this clone: This specimen includes other DNA sequences encoding the same CDR3. The V call is TRBV6-2 or TRBV6-3, the J call TRBJ1-2; the D is unclear. Germline V lookup: CDR1 MNHEY, CDR2 SVGEGT. The length of the CDR3 is 12 residues. Trimming left V 4 bases short and J 2 bases short, with 5 bases between. The CDR3 here is CASSWGNYGYTF. DNA of the CDR3: TGTGCCAGCAGTTGGGGAAACTATGGCTACACCTTC.

This clone was counted a few times. This chain connects TRBV28 to TRBJ1-3; D might be TRBD1 (5 bases). Germline loops: CDR1 MDHEN, CDR2 SYDVKM. There are 14 residues in the CDR3. The germline V and J ends were trimmed by 10 bases and 3 bases, with 16 bases remaining between them. CDR3 coding DNA: TGTGCCACAGCAAGGGGTCGCTTTGGAAACACCATATATTTT. It encodes CATARGRFGNTIYF.

A note on this clone: Other nucleotide sequences in the sample specify the same CDR3. The V call is TRBV5-1, the J call TRBJ1-5; D uncertain. Looked up from germline, CDR1 is SGHRS and CDR2 is YFSETQ. The CDR3 runs 13 residues. Trimming shortened V by 0 bases and J by 3 bases, and 4 bases separated the two germline ends. Here the CDR3 reads CASSLDPNQPQHF. The CDR3 bases are TGCGCCAGCAGCTTGGACCCCAATCAGCCCCAGCATTTT.

This clone was seen just once. This chain links TRBV5-5 with TRBJ1-5; D remains ambiguous. V was cut by 2 bases and J by 2 bases, with 5 bases left in between. The germline V gene has CDR1 SGHKS and CDR2 YYEKEE (reference sequence). CDR3 length: 13 amino acids. The CDR3 region is CASSLIGNQPQHF. DNA of the CDR3: TGTGCCAGCAGCTTAATCGGCAATCAGCCCCAGCATTTT. Full variable domain (missing parts from reference TRBV5-5 and TRBJ1-5): DAGVTQSPTHLIKTRGQQVTLRCSPISGHKSVSWYQQVLGQGPQFIFQYYEKEERGRGNFPDRFSARQFPNYSSELNVNALLLGDSALYLCASSLIGNQPQHFGDGTRLSIL.

The chain combines TRBV5-5 with TRBJ1-6; D remains ambiguous. CDR3 length: 14 residues. The germline V gene has CDR1 SGHKS and CDR2 YYEKEE (reference sequence). The V end was cut by 3 bases, the J end by 11 bases, with 15 bases between. The CDR3 nucleotides read TGTGCCAGCAGCTCGGTGCGGGAATTGACACCCCTCCACTTT. Its translation is CASSSVRELTPLHF.

The J gene is TRBJ1-2, the V gene TRBV6-1, with 9 positions matching TRBD1. V lost 3 bases and J lost 8; bases outside the gene matches: 10. The CDR3 covers 15 residues. Germline assignment: CDR1 MNHNS and CDR2 SASEGT. CDR3: CASSDNAGTGSGYTF. The CDR3 DNA sequence: TGTGCCAGCAGTGACAACGCCGGGACAGGGAGCGGCTACACCTTC.

The chain's CDR3 is CASSSLLAGGYNEQFF. The CDR3 DNA follows: TGTGCCAGCAGTTCCCTCCTAGCGGGGGGCTACAATGAGCAGTTCTTC. The gene calls are TRBV6-2 or TRBV6-3 and TRBJ2-1; 11 bases are shared with TRBD2. The junction had 5 bases not matched to a gene; V was cut back by 4 bases and J by 3 bases. This CDR3 region has 16 residues. Germline V gene sequence: CDR1 MNHEY, CDR2 SVGEGT.

The sample holds one count of this clone. The rearrangement links TRBV24-1 to TRBJ1-5, with 10 bases matching TRBD1. CDR1 and CDR2 from the germline V gene are KGHDR and SFDVKD. V lost 9 bases to trimming and J lost 7 bases; unmatched junction nucleotides: 5. The CDR3 is made up of 13 amino acids. The DNA for the CDR3 is TGTGCCACCGACAGGGGGCCGGGGCAGCCCCAGCATTTT. Its protein product is CATDRGPGQPQHF.

The V and J genes are TRBV19 and TRBJ1-1, with 7 bases identical to TRBD1. CDR1 and CDR2 (germline): LNHDA, SQIVND (reference sequence). The CDR3 is made up of 13 amino acids. V was pared by 5 bases and J by 4 bases, with 4 bases of the junction left unmatched. The CDR3 spells CASSQGVSTEAFF. The CDR3 region has the DNA TGTGCCAGTAGTCAGGGGGTTAGCACTGAAGCTTTCTTT.

The rearrangement joins TRBV5-1 to TRBJ2-3, with unresolved D. CDR1 is SGHRS, CDR2 YFSETQ, per germline. CDR3 size: 15 residues. V was clipped by 0 bases and J by 0 bases, with 8 bases between them. CDR3 in DNA: TGCGCCAGCAGCTTGGGGGTCTCCAGCACAGATACGCAGTATTTT. Translated, it gives CASSLGVSSTDTQYF.

The rearrangement joins TRBV2 to TRBJ1-1; D gene uncertain. V was clipped by 4 bases and J by 2 bases, with 8 bases between them. The CDR3 contains 13 residues. Germline CDR1 SNHLY, CDR2 FYNNEI. CDR3 sequence: CASSVAPNTEAFF. CDR3 nucleotide sequence: TGTGCCAGCAGTGTGGCACCTAACACTGAAGCTTTCTTT.

The V gene is TRBV19, the J gene TRBJ1-6, with unresolved D. Germline loops: CDR1 LNHDA, CDR2 SQIVND (reference sequence). This CDR3 has 16 residues. V lost 3 bases, J lost 0 bases, and 9 bases lay in between. The CDR3 loop is CASSIFESSYNSPLHF. The CDR3 nucleotides are TGTGCCAGTAGTATCTTTGAAAGCTCCTATAATTCACCCCTCCACTTT.